This T cell receptor beta chain was profiled in a study of shared clonotypes between healthy human individuals. It was CD45RO-negative cells, positively selected for CCR7, that made up naive CD8 cells, with terminally differentiated effector memory CD45RA+ cells excluded. This CDR3 is built from 15 residues. The germline CDR1 and CDR2 sequences are SGHDT and YYEEEE. V lost 4 bases, J lost 1 base, and 14 bases lay in between. A deep-level run was used for the assay. Each cell subset's genomic DNA was divided evenly among several immunoSEQ plates. Per the original data handling: ImmunoSEQ only sent back junction sequences with no quality scores, so filtering was done differently. TCRdb keeps only in-frame clones here, not all; method: immunoSEQ multiplex PCR. From that table come the V and J calls and clone size; the DNA was used to work out D and trimming. This table holds approximately 2,200,000 clones, approximately 94% found once.

About this clone: As yet, its antigen is unknown.

Whole-study findings and limits: Incompleteness in sorted-subset sequencing, despite large depth, was shown by rarefaction.

Material for sequencing was naive CD8+ T cells from PBMCs. V and J are TRBV5-6 and TRBJ1-1; D is possibly TRBD1 (6 bases). This receptor was taken from a man aged 18 to 29 in good health. Some clones in this sample may be carry-over from other donors' samples. The CDR3 reads CASSQAQTGNTEAFF. The CDR3 nucleotides read TGTGCCAGCAGCCAGGCCCAGACAGGGAACACTGAAGCTTTCTTT.